These 21 T cell receptor beta chains came from one sample sequenced in a study of early T cells in non-severe SARS-CoV-2 infection. TCRdb re-called the 5' RACE reads through MiXCR, storing one row per CDR3 protein. The sample lists some 25,000 distinct CDR3 sequences, roughly 4.2% occurring once. The material sequenced was whole blood. The receptors originated from an adult who was a healthcare worker with PCR-confirmed SARS-CoV-2 infection or an uninfected control (not recorded which).

This clonotype was found many times. The chain joins TRBV9 to TRBJ1-3; no firm D call. V lost 8 bases and J lost 4, with 16 bases in between. The CDR3 length is 14 residues. CDR1 and CDR2 (germline): SGDLS, YYNGEE. This chain's CDR3 is CASSPDLLGNTIYF. Written as DNA, the CDR3 is TGTGCCAGTAGTCCGGACCTCCTCGGAAACACCATATATTTT. Full variable domain (outside the CDR3, taken from reference TRBV9 and TRBJ1-3): DSGVTQTPKHLITATGQRVTLRCSPRSGDLSVYWYQQSLDQGLQFLIQYYNGEERAKGNILERFSAQQFPDLHSELNLSSLELGDSALYFCASSPDLLGNTIYFGEGSWLTVV.

In its sample, this clonotype was seen a few times. This rearrangement joins TRBV24-1 to TRBJ2-3, with D possibly called TRBD1 or TRBD2 (5 bases each). Between the trimmed V and J ends, which lost 3 bases and 2 bases, there was a span of 14 bases. Germline assignment: CDR1 KGHDR and CDR2 SFDVKD. The CDR3 sequence is 16 residues long. CDR3 nucleotide sequence: TGTGCCACCAGTGATGCCGGGACCAAAGCCACAGATACGCAGTATTTT. Protein: CATSDAGTKATDTQYF.

This clonotype was detected ten times or more. The chain links TRBV6-6 to TRBJ2-3; the D gene is possibly TRBD2 (6 bases). Trimming shortened V by 0 bases and J by 1 base, and 14 bases separated the two germline ends. Germline assignment: CDR1 MNHNY and CDR2 SVGAGI (reference sequence). The CDR3 is 17 residues long. CDR3 DNA sequence: TGTGCCAGCAGTTACTCCCCCCCCGGGGAGGGCACAGATACGCAGTATTTT. Its protein product is CASSYSPPGEGTDTQYF.

In the case of this clonotype: This may be a read error, as it is one base from a much larger clone. For the CDR3, the DNA is TGTGCCAGCAGTTACTCTGCCCACCGACGGGAGCAGTACTTC. Protein sequence: CASSYSAHRREQYF. The rearrangement links TRBV6-5 to TRBJ2-7; no clear D. The CDR3 loop spans 14 amino acids. Trimming stripped 0 bases from V and 7 bases from J, with 13 bases between. CDR1 and CDR2 from the germline V gene are MNHEY and SVGAGI.

This clonotype was seen repeatedly, ten times or more. The V call is TRBV11-2, the J call TRBJ2-7; 10 bases line up with TRBD1. Germline assignment: CDR1 SGHAT and CDR2 FQNNGV. Trimming at V came to 5 bases and at J to 3 bases, leaving 13 bases not matched to a gene. The CDR3 contains 17 residues. CDR3 sequence reads: CASSPPFGTGAYYEQYF. CDR3 DNA sequence: TGTGCCAGCAGCCCCCCTTTTGGGACAGGGGCGTACTACGAGCAGTACTTC.

This clonotype showed up many times. The chain is built from TRBV7-2 and TRBJ2-7, with 13 bases identical to TRBD2. CDR1 is SGHTA and CDR2 is FQGNSA in the germline V gene. Trimming at V came to 1 base and at J to 4 bases, leaving 7 bases not matched to a gene. The CDR3 runs 17 residues. The DNA of the CDR3 is TGTGCCAGCAGCTTAGGTCCGGGACTAGCGGGAAGATACGAGCAGTACTTC. Amino acid sequence: CASSLGPGLAGRYEQYF.

This clonotype was seen many times. The genes are TRBV20-1 and TRBJ2-2, with D unresolved. Trimming took 2 bases from V and 4 from J, leaving 14 bases between them. The CDR3 loop spans 15 amino acids. Germline V gene data show CDR1 as DFQATT and CDR2 as SNEGSKA (reference sequence). CDR3 coding DNA: TGCAGTGCTAGACCTCCGGCACAGCCCACCGGGGAGCTGTTTTTT. Protein: CSARPPAQPTGELFF.

This clonotype was picked up many times. The chain uses TRBV5-1 and TRBJ1-1; possibly TRBD1 for D (6 bases). There are 13 residues in the CDR3. Trimming left V 4 bases short and J 7 bases short, with 14 bases between. Germline CDR1 and CDR2: SGHRS and YFSETQ. CDR3 in amino acids: CASSPLRTDEAFF. In DNA form, the CDR3 reads TGCGCCAGCAGCCCGCTAAGGACAGATGAAGCTTTCTTT.

This clonotype was counted ten times or more. This rearrangement joins TRBV11-2 to TRBJ2-7, with TRBD2 identical over 7 bases. This CDR3 is 13 amino acids long. Looked up from germline, CDR1 is SGHAT and CDR2 is FQNNGV. The V and J ends lost 4 bases and 6 bases, in that order; junction bases with no gene match: 6. CDR3 residues: CASSSGLLTEQYF. In DNA, the CDR3 is TGTGCCAGCAGCTCGGGACTACTGACCGAGCAGTACTTC.

This clonotype was counted between two and nine times. The chain is built from TRBV12-3 or TRBV12-4 and TRBJ1-6; D gene uncertain. Trimming shortened V by 4 bases and J by 7 bases, and 8 bases separated the two germline ends. This CDR3 comprises 13 residues. The CDR3 region is CASSSQGNSPLHF. Here the CDR3 DNA reads TGTGCCAGCAGTTCCCAAGGGAATTCACCCCTCCACTTT.

This clonotype showed up many times. V is TRBV9 and J is TRBJ2-6; D is undetermined. Trimming stripped 0 bases from V and 0 bases from J, with 10 bases between. This CDR3 region has 17 residues. In germline, CDR1 is SGDLS, CDR2 YYNGEE. As DNA, the CDR3 is TGTGCCAGCAGCGTAGGGGCGGCACCCTCTGGGGCCAACGTCCTGACTTTC. Residues: CASSVGAAPSGANVLTF.

This rearrangement joins TRBV6-6 to TRBJ1-3, with 7 bases that match TRBD1. The CDR3 runs 16 residues. Trimming took 7 bases from V and 0 from J; bases not matched to a gene: 9. Looked up from germline, CDR1 is MNHNY and CDR2 is SVGAGI (reference sequence). CDR3 loop: CASTLGQSNSGNTIYF. The DNA of the CDR3 is TGTGCCAGCACCCTGGGACAGTCTAACTCTGGAAACACCATATATTTT.

This clonotype was recorded at least ten times. The chain employs TRBV6-2 or TRBV6-3 and TRBJ2-3; 8 bases match TRBD1. V trimming: 2 bases; J trimming: 4 bases; junction bases outside the gene matches: 5. Germline CDR1 and CDR2: MNHEY and SVGEGT. The CDR3 totals 15 residues. The CDR3 region has the DNA TGTGCCAGCAGTTACCTTCAGGGGGCCCCAGATACGCAGTATTTT. This encodes CASSYLQGAPDTQYF.

This clonotype has just a few counts. The chain uses TRBV15 and TRBJ2-1, with TRBD2 identical over 9 bases. Trimming took 1 base from V and 8 from J; bases not matched to a gene: 9. Germline values: CDR1 LNHNV, CDR2 YYDKDF (reference sequence). The CDR3 is 16 residues long. In nucleotides, the CDR3 is TGTGCCACCAGCAGAGTCGGCGGGGGGGCCTCGGATGAGCAGTTCTTC. Encoded protein: CATSRVGGGASDEQFF.

This clonotype occurred many times. This chain connects TRBV7-9 to TRBJ2-7; the D gene is possibly TRBD1 (5 bases). The CDR3 is 16 residues long. Germline loops: CDR1 SEHNR, CDR2 FQNEAQ (reference sequence). V dropped 6 bases and J dropped 0 bases, with 18 bases sitting between them. Here the CDR3 reads CASRSTLRGSSYEQYF. Written as DNA, the CDR3 is TGTGCCAGCAGGTCAACACTAAGGGGTAGCTCCTACGAGCAGTACTTC.

The gene calls are TRBV2 and TRBJ2-1; possibly TRBD2 for D (6 bases). Germline V lookup: CDR1 SNHLY, CDR2 FYNNEI. The V gene lost 11 bases and the J gene lost 1 base, with 15 bases spanning the gap. CDR3 length: 14 amino acids. The CDR3 region is CAQLRGSSYNEQFF. CDR3 in DNA: TGTGCCCAACTCCGGGGGAGTTCCTACAATGAGCAGTTCTTC.

This sequence joins TRBV5-1 and TRBJ2-3, with 15 bases identical to TRBD2. Germline V gene data show CDR1 as SGHRS and CDR2 as YFSETQ. The CDR3 totals 14 residues. Trimming cost V 4 bases and J 11 bases; bases outside gene matches: 5. This chain's CDR3 is CASSPGTSGGRQYF. The CDR3 region has the DNA TGCGCCAGCAGCCCCGGGACTAGCGGGGGGCGGCAGTATTTT. The entire variable domain, with the rest obtained from reference TRBV5-1 and TRBJ2-3, is as follows: KAGVTQTPRYLIKTRGQQVTLSCSPISGHRSVSWYQQTPGQGLQFLFEYFSETQRNKGNFPGRFSGRQFSNSRSEMNVSTLELGDSALYLCASSPGTSGGRQYFGPGTRLTVL.

In this sample, this clonotype is large (0.1 to 1%). The chain combines TRBV7-3 with TRBJ1-5; D perhaps matches TRBD1 (5 bases). CDR1 and CDR2 (germline): SGHTA, FQGTGA. V lost 2 bases, J lost 2 bases, and 7 bases lay in between. The CDR3 length is 14 residues. The CDR3 DNA sequence: TGTGCCAGCAGCTTACAGGGAGGCAATCAGCCCCAGCATTTT. Amino acid sequence: CASSLQGGNQPQHF.

In its sample, this clonotype was seen a few times. One end of the junction does not line up with germline, which may come from a read error. The V and J genes are TRBV18 and TRBJ2-5; TRBD2 is a possible D gene (6 bases). CDR3 length: 14 residues. Germline V gene lookup returns CDR1 KGHSH and CDR2 LQKENI. The chain's CDR3 is CASSPPSGQGTQYF. Here the CDR3 DNA reads TGTGCCAGCTCACCACCTAGCGGTCAAGGGACCCAGTACTTC.

This clonotype was recorded at least ten times. J is TRBJ2-3 and V is TRBV14; tentatively, D is TRBD1 or TRBD2 (5 bases each). The V and J ends lost 4 bases and 6 bases respectively, with 23 bases between them. Germline CDR1 reads SGHDN; CDR2 reads FVKESK. The CDR3 covers 17 residues. The CDR3 nucleotides are TGTGCCAGCAGCCCCAGTTGGGGGAGACCCCTAGGGGATACGCAGTATTTT. This translates into CASSPSWGRPLGDTQYF. The full variable domain, rest sourced from reference TRBV14 and TRBJ2-3, is EAGVTQFPSHSVIEKGQTVTLRCDPISGHDNLYWYRRVMGKEIKFLLHFVKESKQDESGMPNNRFLAERTGGTYSTLKVQPAELEDSGVYFCASSPSWGRPLGDTQYFGPGTRLTVL.

The table lists this clonotype with a few counts. The chain uses TRBV4-3 and TRBJ2-3; 9 nucleotides agree with TRBD2. The CDR3 consists of 17 residues. V was clipped by 0 bases and J by 3 bases; unmatched bases: 7. Germline-derived CDR1 and CDR2 are LGHNA and YSLEER. The CDR3 bases are TGCGCCAGCAGCCAAGACTGGGCGGGGGGGCGAACAGATACGCAGTATTTT. Its translation: CASSQDWAGGRTDTQYF.